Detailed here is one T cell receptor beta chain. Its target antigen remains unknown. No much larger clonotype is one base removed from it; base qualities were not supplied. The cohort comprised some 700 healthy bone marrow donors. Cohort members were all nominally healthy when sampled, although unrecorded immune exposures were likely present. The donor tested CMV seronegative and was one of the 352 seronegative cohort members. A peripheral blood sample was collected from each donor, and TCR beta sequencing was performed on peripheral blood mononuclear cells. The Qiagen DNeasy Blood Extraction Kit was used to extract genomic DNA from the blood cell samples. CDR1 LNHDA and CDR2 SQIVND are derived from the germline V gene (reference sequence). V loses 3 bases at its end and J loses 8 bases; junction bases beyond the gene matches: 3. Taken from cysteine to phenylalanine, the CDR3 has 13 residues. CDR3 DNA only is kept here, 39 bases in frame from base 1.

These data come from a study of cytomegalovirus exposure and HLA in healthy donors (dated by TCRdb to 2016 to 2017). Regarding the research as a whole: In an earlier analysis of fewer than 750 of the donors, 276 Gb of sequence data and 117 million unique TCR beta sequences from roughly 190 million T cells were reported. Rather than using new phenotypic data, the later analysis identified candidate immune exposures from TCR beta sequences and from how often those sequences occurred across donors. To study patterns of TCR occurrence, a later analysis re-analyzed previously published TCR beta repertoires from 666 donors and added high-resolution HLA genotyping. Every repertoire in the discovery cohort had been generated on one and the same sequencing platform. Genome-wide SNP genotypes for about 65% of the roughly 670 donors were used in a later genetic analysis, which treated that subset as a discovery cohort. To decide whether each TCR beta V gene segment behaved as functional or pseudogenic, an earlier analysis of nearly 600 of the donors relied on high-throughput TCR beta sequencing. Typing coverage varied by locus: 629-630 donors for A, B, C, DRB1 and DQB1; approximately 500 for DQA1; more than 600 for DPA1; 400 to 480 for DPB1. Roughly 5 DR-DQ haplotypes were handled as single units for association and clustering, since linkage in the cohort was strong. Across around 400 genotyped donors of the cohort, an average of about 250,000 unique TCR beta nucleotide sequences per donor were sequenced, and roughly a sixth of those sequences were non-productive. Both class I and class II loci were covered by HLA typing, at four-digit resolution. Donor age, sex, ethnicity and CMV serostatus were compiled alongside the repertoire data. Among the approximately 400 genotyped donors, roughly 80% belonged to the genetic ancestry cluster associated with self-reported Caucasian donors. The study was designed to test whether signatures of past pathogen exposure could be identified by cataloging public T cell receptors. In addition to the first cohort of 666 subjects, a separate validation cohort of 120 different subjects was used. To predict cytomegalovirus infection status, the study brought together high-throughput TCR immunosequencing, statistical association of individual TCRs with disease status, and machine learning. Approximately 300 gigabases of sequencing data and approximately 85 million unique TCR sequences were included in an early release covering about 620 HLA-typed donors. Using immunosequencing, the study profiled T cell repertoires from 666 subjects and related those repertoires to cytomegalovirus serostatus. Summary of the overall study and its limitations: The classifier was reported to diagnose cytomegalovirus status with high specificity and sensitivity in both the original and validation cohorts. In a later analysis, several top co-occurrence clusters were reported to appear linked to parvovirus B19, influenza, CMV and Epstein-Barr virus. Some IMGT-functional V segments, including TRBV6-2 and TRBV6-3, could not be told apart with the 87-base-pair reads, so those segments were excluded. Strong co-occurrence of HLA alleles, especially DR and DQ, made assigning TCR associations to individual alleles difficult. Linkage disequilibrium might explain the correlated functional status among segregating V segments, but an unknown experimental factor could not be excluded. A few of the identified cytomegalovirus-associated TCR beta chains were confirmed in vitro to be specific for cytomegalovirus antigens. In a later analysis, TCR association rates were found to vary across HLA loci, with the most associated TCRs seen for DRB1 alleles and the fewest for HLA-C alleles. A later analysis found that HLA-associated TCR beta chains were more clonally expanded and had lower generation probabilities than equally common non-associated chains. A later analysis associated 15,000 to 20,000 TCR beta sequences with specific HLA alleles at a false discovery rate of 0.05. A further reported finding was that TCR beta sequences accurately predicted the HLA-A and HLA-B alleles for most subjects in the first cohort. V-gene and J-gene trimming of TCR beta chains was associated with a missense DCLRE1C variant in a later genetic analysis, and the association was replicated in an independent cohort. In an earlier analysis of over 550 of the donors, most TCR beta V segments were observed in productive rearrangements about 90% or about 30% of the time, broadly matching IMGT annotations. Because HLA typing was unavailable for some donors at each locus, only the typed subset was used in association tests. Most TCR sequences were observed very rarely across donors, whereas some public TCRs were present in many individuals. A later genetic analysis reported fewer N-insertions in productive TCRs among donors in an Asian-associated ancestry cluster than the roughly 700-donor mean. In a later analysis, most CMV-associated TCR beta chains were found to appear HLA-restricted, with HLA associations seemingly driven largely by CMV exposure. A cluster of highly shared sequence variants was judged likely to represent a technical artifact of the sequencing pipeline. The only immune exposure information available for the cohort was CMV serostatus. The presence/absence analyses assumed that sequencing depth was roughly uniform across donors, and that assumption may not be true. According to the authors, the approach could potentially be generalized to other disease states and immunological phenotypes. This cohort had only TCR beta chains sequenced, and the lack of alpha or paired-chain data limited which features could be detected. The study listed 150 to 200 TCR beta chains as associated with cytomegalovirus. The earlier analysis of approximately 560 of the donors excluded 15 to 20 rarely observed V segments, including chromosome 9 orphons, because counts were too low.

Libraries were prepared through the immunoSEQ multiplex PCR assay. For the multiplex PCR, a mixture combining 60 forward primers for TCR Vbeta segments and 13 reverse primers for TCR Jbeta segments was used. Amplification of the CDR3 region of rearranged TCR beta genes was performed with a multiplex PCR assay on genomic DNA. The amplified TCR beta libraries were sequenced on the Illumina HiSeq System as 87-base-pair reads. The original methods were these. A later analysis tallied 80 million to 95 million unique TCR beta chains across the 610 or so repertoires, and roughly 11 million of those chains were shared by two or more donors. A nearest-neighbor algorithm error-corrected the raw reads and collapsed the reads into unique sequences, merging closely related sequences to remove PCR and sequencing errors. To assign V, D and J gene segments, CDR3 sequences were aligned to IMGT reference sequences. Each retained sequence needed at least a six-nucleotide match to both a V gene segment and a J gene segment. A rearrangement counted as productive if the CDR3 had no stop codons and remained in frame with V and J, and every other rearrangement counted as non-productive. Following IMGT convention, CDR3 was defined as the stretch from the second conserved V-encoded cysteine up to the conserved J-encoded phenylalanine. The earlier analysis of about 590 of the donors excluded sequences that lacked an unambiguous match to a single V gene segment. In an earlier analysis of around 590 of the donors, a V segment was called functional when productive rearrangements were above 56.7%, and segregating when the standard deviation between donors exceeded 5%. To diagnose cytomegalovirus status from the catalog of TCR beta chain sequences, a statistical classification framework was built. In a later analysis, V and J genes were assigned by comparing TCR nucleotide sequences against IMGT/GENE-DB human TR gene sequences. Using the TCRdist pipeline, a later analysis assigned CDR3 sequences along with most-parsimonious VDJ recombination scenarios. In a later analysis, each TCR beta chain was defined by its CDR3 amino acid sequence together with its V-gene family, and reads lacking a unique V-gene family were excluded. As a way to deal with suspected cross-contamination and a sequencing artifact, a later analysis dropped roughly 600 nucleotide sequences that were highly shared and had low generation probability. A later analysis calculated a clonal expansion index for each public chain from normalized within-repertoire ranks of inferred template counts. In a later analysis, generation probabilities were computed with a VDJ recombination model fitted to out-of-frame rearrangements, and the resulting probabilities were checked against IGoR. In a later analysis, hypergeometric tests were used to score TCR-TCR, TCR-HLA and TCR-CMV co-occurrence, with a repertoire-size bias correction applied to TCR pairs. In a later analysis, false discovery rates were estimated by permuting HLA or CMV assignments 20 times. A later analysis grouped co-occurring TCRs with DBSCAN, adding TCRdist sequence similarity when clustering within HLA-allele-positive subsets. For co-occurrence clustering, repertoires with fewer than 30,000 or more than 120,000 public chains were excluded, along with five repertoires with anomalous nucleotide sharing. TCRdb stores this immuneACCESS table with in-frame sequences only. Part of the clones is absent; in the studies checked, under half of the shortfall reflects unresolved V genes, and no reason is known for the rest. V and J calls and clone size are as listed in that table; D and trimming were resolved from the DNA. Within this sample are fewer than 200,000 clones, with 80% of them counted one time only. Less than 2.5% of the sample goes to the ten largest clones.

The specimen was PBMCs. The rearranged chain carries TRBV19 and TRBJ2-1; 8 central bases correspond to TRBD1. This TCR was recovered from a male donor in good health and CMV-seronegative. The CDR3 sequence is CASSIRGRYEQFF. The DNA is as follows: TGTGCCAGTAGTATCAGGGGGCGGTATGAGCAGTTCTTC.